The present T cell receptor beta chain was sequenced within a study of OX40 agonist ivuxolimab in advanced cancers. Study overall: Dose-escalation subjects each had hepatocellular carcinoma, melanoma, renal cell or head and neck cancer. Study-level points and caveats: Both CD4+ and CD8+ T cell populations in blood had undergone clonal expansion by week 6 at 0.1 to 3.0 mg/kg.

The data were produced by immunoSEQ multiplex PCR, yet TCRdb's version contains in-frame clones alone and is incomplete. Of roughly 50,000 clones in the sample, 70% to 90% were seen once. The CDR3 spans 16 residues. CDR1 and CDR2 from the germline V gene are SNHLY and FYNNEI. Unmatched junction bases numbered 7, after V lost 4 bases and J lost 2 bases. With regard to this clone: Its antigen is as yet unknown.

The chain has TRBV2 and TRBJ2-1, with 8 bases matching TRBD2. The sequences come from CD4+ or CD8+ T cells sorted from blood, collected in a trial of the OX40 agonist ivuxolimab. This receptor was obtained from an adult with an advanced solid tumor such as melanoma, head and neck, liver or kidney cancer. The CDR3 DNA reads TGTGCCAGCAGTGGGGGGGAGCGGGGGCCCTACAATGAGCAGTTCTTC. Protein: CASSGGERGPYNEQFF.